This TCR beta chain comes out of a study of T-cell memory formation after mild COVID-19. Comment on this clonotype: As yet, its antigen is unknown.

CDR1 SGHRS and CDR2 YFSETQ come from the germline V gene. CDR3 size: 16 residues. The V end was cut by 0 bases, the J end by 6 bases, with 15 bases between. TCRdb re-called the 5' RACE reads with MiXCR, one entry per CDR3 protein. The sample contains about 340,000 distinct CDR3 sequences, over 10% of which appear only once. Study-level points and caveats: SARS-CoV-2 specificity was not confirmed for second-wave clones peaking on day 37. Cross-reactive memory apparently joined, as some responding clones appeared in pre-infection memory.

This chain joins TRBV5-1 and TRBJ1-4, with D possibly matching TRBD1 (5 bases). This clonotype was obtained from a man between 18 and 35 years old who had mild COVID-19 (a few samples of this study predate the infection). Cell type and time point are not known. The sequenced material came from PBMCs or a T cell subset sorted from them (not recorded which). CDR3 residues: CASSLEGRRGDEKLFF. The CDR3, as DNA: TGCGCCAGCAGCTTGGAAGGTCGCAGAGGGGATGAAAAACTGTTTTTT.